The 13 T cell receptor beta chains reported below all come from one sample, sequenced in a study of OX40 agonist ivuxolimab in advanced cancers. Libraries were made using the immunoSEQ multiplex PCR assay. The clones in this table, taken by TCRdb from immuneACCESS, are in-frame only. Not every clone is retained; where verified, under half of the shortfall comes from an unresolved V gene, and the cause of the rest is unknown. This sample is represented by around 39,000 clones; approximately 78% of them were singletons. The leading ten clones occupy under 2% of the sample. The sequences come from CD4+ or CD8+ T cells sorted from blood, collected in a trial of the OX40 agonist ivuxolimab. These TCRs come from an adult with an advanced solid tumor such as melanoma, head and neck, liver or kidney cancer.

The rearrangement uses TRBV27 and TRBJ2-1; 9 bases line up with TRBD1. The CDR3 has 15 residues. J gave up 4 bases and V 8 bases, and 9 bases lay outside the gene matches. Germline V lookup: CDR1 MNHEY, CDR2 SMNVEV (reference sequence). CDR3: CASGDPGQGYNEQFF. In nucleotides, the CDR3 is TGTGCCAGCGGTGATCCGGGACAGGGTTACAATGAGCAGTTCTTC.

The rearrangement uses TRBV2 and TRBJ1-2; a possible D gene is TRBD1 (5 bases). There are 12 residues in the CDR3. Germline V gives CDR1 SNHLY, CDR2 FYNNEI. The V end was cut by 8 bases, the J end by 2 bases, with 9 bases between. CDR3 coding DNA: TGTGCCAGCCCGGGACGGAACTATGGCTACACCTTC. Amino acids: CASPGRNYGYTF.

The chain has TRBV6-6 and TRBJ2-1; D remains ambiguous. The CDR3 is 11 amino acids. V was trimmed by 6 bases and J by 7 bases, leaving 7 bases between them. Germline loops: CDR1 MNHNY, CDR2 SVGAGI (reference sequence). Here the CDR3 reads CASRNYNEQFF. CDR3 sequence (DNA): TGTGCCAGCAGAAACTATAATGAGCAGTTCTTC.

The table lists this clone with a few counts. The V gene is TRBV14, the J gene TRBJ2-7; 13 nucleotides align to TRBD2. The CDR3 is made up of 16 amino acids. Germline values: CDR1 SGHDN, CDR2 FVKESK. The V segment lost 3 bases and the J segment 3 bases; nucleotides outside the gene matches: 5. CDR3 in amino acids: CASSHGTSGARYEQYF. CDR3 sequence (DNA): TGTGCCAGCAGCCACGGGACTAGCGGGGCACGCTACGAGCAGTACTTC.

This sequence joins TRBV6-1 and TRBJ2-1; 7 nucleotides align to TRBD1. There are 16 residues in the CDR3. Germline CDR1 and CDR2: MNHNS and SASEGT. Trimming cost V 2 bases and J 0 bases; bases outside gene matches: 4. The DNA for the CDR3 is TGTGCCAGCAGTGAAAAGGGGGCGAGCTCCTACAATGAGCAGTTCTTC. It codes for CASSEKGASSYNEQFF.

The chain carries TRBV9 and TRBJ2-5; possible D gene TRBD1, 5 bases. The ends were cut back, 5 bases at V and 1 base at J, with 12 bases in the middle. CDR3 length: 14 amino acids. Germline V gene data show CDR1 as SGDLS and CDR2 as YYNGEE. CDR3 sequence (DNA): TGTGCCAGCAGTGGTGGCAGGGCCCAAGAGACCCAGTACTTC. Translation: CASSGGRAQETQYF.

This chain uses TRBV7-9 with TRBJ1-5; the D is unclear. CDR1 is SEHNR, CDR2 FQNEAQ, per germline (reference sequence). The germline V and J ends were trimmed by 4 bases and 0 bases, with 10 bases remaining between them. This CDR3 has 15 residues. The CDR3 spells CASSSEAYSNQPQHF. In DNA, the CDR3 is TGTGCCAGCAGCTCAGAAGCCTATAGCAATCAGCCCCAGCATTTT.

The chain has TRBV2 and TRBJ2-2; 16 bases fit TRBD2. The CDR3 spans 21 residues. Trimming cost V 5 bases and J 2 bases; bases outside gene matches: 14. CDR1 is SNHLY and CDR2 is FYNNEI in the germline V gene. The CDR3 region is CASSILSPGLAGGPNTGELFF. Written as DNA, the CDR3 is TGTGCCAGCAGTATACTGTCTCCGGGACTAGCGGGAGGGCCCAACACCGGGGAGCTGTTTTTT.

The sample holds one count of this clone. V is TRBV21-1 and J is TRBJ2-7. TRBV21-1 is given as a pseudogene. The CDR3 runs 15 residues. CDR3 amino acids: CASSHLMGGDDEQYF. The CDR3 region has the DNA TGTGCCAGCAGCCATCTGATGGGGGGCGACGACGAGCAGTACTTC.

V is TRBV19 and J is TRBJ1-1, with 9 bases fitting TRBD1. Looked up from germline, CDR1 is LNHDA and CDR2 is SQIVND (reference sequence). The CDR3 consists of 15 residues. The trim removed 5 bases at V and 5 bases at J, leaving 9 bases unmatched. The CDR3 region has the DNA TGTGCCAGTAGTCCATGGACAGGGGAGAGGACTGAAGCTTTCTTT. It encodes CASSPWTGERTEAFF.

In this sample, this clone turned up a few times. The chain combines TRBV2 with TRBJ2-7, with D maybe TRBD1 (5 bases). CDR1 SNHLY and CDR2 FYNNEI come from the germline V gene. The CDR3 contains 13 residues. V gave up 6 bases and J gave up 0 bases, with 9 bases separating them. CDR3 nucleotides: TGTGCCAGCAGAACGGACATCTCCTACGAGCAGTACTTC. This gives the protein CASRTDISYEQYF.

The CDR3 loop reads CASSKIEADTSNQPQHF. The CDR3 region has the DNA TGTGCCAGCAGCAAAATTGAAGCGGACACTAGCAATCAGCCCCAGCATTTT. This chain connects TRBV21-1 to TRBJ1-5. TRBV21-1 is described as a pseudogene. CDR3 length: 17 residues.

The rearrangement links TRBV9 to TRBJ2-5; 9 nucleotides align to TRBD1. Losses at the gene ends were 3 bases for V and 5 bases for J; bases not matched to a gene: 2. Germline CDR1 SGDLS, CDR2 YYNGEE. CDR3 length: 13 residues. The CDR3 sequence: CASSAGQGETQYF. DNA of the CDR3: TGTGCCAGCAGCGCAGGACAGGGGGAGACCCAGTACTTC.